The present entry profiles one TCR beta chain with its context. Its target is not known. This sample was taken from a study of vaccination and CD4 T cells after COVID-19. For the study at large: Overlapping spike peptides of SARS-CoV-2, HCoV-NL63, HCoV-OC43 and HCoV-229E were used, and cells were stimulated with them. Study results and caveats: Sampling was limited to relatively few convalescent patients, with no early post-infection timepoints studied. Within the convalescent patients, a median around 90% of the SARS-CoV-2-reactive clones were ones that appeared only post-vaccination. Looking at convalescent patients, 304 of their 307 vaccine-specific clones were spike mono-reactive.

Losses at the gene ends were 3 bases for V and 0 bases for J; bases not matched to a gene: 14. The CDR3 totals 20 residues. The V gene's germline CDR1 is KGHSH and CDR2 LQKENI. Described treatment: roughly ten-day PBMC culture with coronavirus spike peptide pools or control peptides (ViraFEST assay). The Oncomine TCR Beta short-read assay was applied to DNA of cultured CD4+ T cells. TCRdb re-analysed the PCR reads in MiXCR, keeping a single row per CDR3 protein. The top ten clones hold around 12% of a sample with around 22,000 distinct CDR3 sequences, approximately 32% of them seen once. The clonotype was recovered from a human donor with COVID-19. V gene TRBV18 combines with J gene TRBJ2-6; 7 bases agree with TRBD1. Sequencing used cultured CD4+ T cells from blood. CDR3 DNA sequence: TGTGCCAGCTCACCCAGAGGAACAGGGGCCACCAGCTCTGGGGCCAACGTCCTGACTTTC. Residues: CASSPRGTGATSSGANVLTF.